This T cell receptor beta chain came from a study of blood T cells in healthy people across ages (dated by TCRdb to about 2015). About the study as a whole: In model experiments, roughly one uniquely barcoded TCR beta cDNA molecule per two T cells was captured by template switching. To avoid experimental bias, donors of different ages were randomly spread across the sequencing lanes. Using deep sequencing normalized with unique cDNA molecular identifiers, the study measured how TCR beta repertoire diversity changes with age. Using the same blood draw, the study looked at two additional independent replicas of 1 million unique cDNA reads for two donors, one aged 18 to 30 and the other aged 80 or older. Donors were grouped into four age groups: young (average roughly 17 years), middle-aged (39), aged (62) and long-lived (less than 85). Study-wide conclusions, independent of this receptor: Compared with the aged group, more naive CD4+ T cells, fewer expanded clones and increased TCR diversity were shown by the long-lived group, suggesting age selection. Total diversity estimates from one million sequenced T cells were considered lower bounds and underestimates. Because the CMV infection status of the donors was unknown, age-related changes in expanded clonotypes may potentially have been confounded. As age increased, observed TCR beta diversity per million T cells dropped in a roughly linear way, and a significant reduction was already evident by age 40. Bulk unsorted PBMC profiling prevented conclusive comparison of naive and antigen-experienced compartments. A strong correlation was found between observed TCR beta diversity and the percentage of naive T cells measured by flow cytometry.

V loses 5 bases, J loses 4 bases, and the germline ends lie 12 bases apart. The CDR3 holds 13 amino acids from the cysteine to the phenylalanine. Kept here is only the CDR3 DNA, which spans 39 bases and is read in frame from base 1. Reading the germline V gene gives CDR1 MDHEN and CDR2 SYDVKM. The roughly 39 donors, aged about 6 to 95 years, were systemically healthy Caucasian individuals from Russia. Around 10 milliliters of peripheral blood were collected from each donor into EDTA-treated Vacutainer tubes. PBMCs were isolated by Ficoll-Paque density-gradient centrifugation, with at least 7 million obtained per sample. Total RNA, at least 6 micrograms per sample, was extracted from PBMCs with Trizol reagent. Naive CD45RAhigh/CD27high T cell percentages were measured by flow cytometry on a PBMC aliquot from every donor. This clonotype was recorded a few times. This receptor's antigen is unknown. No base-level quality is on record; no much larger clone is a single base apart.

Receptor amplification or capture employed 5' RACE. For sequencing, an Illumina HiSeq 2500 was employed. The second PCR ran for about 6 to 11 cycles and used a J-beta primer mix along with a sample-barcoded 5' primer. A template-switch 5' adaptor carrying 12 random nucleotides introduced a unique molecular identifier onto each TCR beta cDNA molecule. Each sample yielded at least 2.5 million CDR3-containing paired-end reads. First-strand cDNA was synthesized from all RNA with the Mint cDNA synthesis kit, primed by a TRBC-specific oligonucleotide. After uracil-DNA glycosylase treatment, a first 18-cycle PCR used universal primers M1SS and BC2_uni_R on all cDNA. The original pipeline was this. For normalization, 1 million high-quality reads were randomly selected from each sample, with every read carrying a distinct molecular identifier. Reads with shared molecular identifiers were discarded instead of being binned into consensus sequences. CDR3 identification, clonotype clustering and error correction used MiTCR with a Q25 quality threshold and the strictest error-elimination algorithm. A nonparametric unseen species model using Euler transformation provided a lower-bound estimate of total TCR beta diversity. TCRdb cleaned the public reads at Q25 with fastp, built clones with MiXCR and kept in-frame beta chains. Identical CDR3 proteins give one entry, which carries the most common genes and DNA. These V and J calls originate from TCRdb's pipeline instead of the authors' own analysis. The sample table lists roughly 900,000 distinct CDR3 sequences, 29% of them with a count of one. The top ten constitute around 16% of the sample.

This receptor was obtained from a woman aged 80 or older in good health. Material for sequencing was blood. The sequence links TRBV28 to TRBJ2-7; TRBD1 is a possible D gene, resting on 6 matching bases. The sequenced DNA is TGTGCCAGCAGTCCACAGGGTTGGTACGAGCAGTACTTC. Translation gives CASSPQGWYEQYF.